These 31 T cell receptor beta chains were all obtained from the same sample, sequenced in a study of blood T cell repertoires in COVID-19 (dated by TCRdb to the early 2020s). Libraries came from the immunoSEQ multiplex PCR assay. Held by TCRdb, this immuneACCESS table contains in-frame sequences only and omits some clones. Under half of the omission traces to an unresolved V gene where checked; the cause of the rest is unknown. This sample gives 250,000 to 300,000 clones in total; under 90% of them show up just once. The top ten clonotypes cover 4.1% of the sample. The sample comprised PBMCs or T cells enriched from blood (not recorded which). These receptors were obtained from a young man with acute COVID-19.

V usage is TRBV28 and J usage is TRBJ2-3; 8 positions agree with TRBD2. The J segment lost 6 bases and the V segment lost 2 bases, leaving 22 bases of the junction unmatched. The CDR3 consists of 20 residues. Germline lookup yields CDR1 MDHEN and CDR2 SYDVKM. The CDR3 nucleotides are TGTGCCAGCAGTTTAAGGTTTATCGGGGCGGGAGGCCGGGGAGCCGATACGCAGTATTTT. This translates into CASSLRFIGAGGRGADTQYF.

The chain uses TRBV2 and TRBJ1-2; 8 nucleotides align to TRBD1. The CDR3 runs 14 residues. Trimming cost V 6 bases and J 0 bases; bases outside gene matches: 3. CDR1 is SNHLY and CDR2 is FYNNEI in the germline V gene. DNA for the CDR3: TGTGCCAGCAGGAGACAGGGGACTAACTATGGCTACACCTTC. Its protein is CASRRQGTNYGYTF.

This sequence joins TRBV25-1 and TRBJ1-1, with D possibly TRBD1 on 5 matching bases. With 4 bases removed from V and 5 bases from J, the gap between germline ends came to 11 bases. CDR1 is MGHDK, CDR2 SYGVNS, per germline. This CDR3 region has 13 residues. DNA for the CDR3: TGTGCCAGCAGTGCCTGGCAGGGAACTGAAGCTTTCTTT. This encodes CASSAWQGTEAFF. Combining the CDR3 with reference TRBV25-1 and TRBJ1-1 gives the whole variable domain EADIYQTPRYLVIGTGKKITLECSQTMGHDKMYWYQQDPGMELHLIHYSYGVNSTEKGDLSSESTVSRIRTEHFPLTLESARPSHTSQYLCASSAWQGTEAFFGQGTRLTVV.

The V and J genes are TRBV6-5 and TRBJ1-2; D gene uncertain. V dropped 11 bases and J dropped 0 bases, with 16 bases sitting between them. CDR1 is MNHEY and CDR2 is SVGAGI in the germline V gene. The CDR3 loop spans 14 amino acids. CDR3 region: CASSSGPPNYGYTF. The CDR3, as DNA: TGTGCCTCCAGCAGCGGCCCCCCTAACTATGGCTACACCTTC.

The chain uses TRBV28 and TRBJ2-5; D is unresolved. Germline V gene lookup returns CDR1 MDHEN and CDR2 SYDVKM. The V and J ends lost 3 bases and 4 bases respectively, with 3 bases between them. The length of the CDR3 is 11 residues. The CDR3 DNA follows: TGTGCCAGCAGTTTGAGAGAGACCCAGTACTTC. This gives the protein CASSLRETQYF.

The gene calls are TRBV15 and TRBJ1-1; 7 nucleotides align to TRBD1. Germline CDR1 is LNHNV and CDR2 is YYDKDF (reference sequence). The CDR3 length is 16 residues. Losses at the gene ends were 1 base for V and 1 base for J; bases not matched to a gene: 6. The CDR3 nucleotides read TGTGCCACCAGCAGAGTAGGGGACAGCACGAACACTGAAGCTTTCTTT. Translating gives CATSRVGDSTNTEAFF.

The CDR3 sequence: CASNQRGRGEKLFF. The CDR3 coding sequence is TGTGCCAGCAACCAGCGGGGGCGGGGTGAAAAACTGTTTTTT. The chain joins TRBV3-1 (or the pseudogene TRBV3-2) to TRBJ1-4; the D gene is possibly TRBD1 (6 bases). V lost 7 bases to trimming and J lost 7 bases, with 16 bases between them. The V gene's germline CDR1 is LGHDT and CDR2 YNNKEL (reference sequence). The CDR3 consists of 14 residues.

The rearrangement uses TRBV27 and TRBJ2-2; D is perhaps TRBD2 (6 bases). Germline assignment: CDR1 MNHEY and CDR2 SMNVEV (reference sequence). Trimming removed 10 bases at V and 0 bases at J, with 12 bases between. The CDR3 totals 14 residues. The CDR3 loop is CATRRTTNTGELFF. In DNA, the CDR3 is TGTGCCACCCGACGGACTACGAACACCGGGGAGCTGTTTTTT.

In its sample, this clone was seen once. CDR3 nucleotide sequence: TGCAGTGCTATACCAGGACAGCAAGCTTTCTTT. Translating gives CSAIPGQQAFF. This chain joins TRBV20-1 and TRBJ1-1, with a tentative D call TRBD1 (6 bases). The CDR3 extends over 11 amino acids. In germline, CDR1 is DFQATT, CDR2 SNEGSKA (reference sequence). The V gene lost 4 bases and the J gene lost 9 bases, with 12 bases spanning the gap.

The genes are TRBV5-6 and TRBJ1-2, with no clear D. This CDR3 contains 11 residues. CDR1 is SGHDT, CDR2 YYEEEE, per germline. With 2 bases removed from V and 5 bases from J, the gap between germline ends came to 4 bases. The CDR3 reads CASSFLYGYTF. CDR3 nucleotides: TGTGCCAGCAGCTTCCTATATGGCTACACCTTC.

The chain joins TRBV5-4 to TRBJ1-1; a possible D gene is TRBD1 (5 bases). With 4 bases removed from V and 4 bases from J, the gap between germline ends came to 17 bases. The germline V gene has CDR1 SGHNT and CDR2 YYREEE (reference sequence). This CDR3 is built from 15 residues. CDR3 DNA sequence: TGTGCCAGCAGCCTGAACGGGGGGAGAGGCACTGAAGCTTTCTTT. Translated, it gives CASSLNGGRGTEAFF.

The chain uses TRBV7-6 and TRBJ2-2; D is undetermined. The CDR3 contains 16 residues. Germline CDR1 is SGHVS and CDR2 is FNYEAQ. V gave up 1 base and J gave up 1 base, with 10 bases separating them. The CDR3 coding sequence is TGTGCCAGCAGCTTAGGTAGTCCCATGAACACCGGGGAGCTGTTTTTT. Its translation: CASSLGSPMNTGELFF.

The rearrangement links TRBV6-5 to TRBJ2-1, with 12 bases aligning to TRBD2. This CDR3 is built from 14 residues. CDR1 is MNHEY and CDR2 is SVGAGI in the germline V gene. V lost 6 bases and J lost 8; bases outside the gene matches: 5. CDR3 in amino acids: CASRMTSGRHEQFF. As DNA, the CDR3 is TGTGCCAGCAGAATGACTAGCGGGAGACATGAGCAGTTCTTC.

The gene calls are TRBV3-1 (or the pseudogene TRBV3-2) and TRBJ2-1; TRBD1 matches 11 bases. The length of the CDR3 is 16 residues. J lost 4 bases, V lost 1 base, and 3 bases had no gene match. Germline V gives CDR1 LGHDT, CDR2 YNNKEL (reference sequence). For the CDR3, the DNA is TGTGCCAGCAGCCAAGCTGGACAGGGGGCTTACAATGAGCAGTTCTTC. Translation gives CASSQAGQGAYNEQFF.

The chain employs TRBV19 and TRBJ1-5, with 7 bases matching TRBD1. The ends lost 1 base at V and 7 bases at J; junction bases unmatched: 7. This CDR3 region has 15 residues. Germline V CDR1 and CDR2: LNHDA, SQIVND (reference sequence). The CDR3 DNA is TGTGCCAGTAGTATAGGACAGGGACGAGGGCAGCCCCAGCATTTT. It specifies CASSIGQGRGQPQHF.

The chain joins TRBV28 to TRBJ2-3; a weak D match, TRBD2 (5 bases). CDR1 MDHEN and CDR2 SYDVKM come from the germline V gene. The CDR3 runs to 14 residues. V dropped 5 bases and J dropped 3 bases, with 12 bases sitting between them. DNA of the CDR3: TGTGCCAGCAGTGCCCTCGGCGGGACAGATACGCAGTATTTT. Protein product: CASSALGGTDTQYF.

This chain connects TRBV6-5 to TRBJ2-3; D call uncertain. Germline loops: CDR1 MNHEY, CDR2 SVGAGI. The CDR3 covers 15 residues. V was clipped by 5 bases and J by 0 bases, with 12 bases between them. The DNA of the CDR3 is TGTGCCAGCAGTCCCGATACACCTAGCACAGATACGCAGTATTTT. This encodes CASSPDTPSTDTQYF.

The rearrangement joins TRBV27 to TRBJ2-2; 8 bases are a match to TRBD2. CDR1 is MNHEY, CDR2 SMNVEV, per germline (reference sequence). V lost 7 bases and J lost 5; bases outside the gene matches: 6. The CDR3 loop spans 14 amino acids. CDR3 nucleotides: TGTGCCAGCACTAGCGGGTTTGGAACCGGGGAGCTGTTTTTT. Amino acids: CASTSGFGTGELFF.

This clone was observed a few times. The V gene is TRBV3-1 (or the pseudogene TRBV3-2), the J gene TRBJ1-1, with 9 bases lining up with TRBD1. CDR1 and CDR2 from the germline V gene are LGHDT and YNNKEL (reference sequence). V lost 7 bases, J lost 6 bases, and 15 bases stayed unmatched. The length of the CDR3 is 16 residues. CDR3 in amino acids: CASTFPAGTGIPEAFF. The CDR3, as DNA: TGTGCCAGCACCTTCCCGGCCGGGACAGGGATACCTGAAGCTTTCTTT.

The rearrangement uses TRBV7-9 and TRBJ1-6, with TRBD1 identical over 8 bases. Germline V gene sequence: CDR1 SEHNR, CDR2 FQNEAQ (reference sequence). J gave up 7 bases and V 5 bases, and 7 bases lay outside the gene matches. This CDR3 region has 15 residues. CDR3 nucleotides: TGTGCCAGCAGCGGTAGGACAGGGTCAAATTCACCCCTCCACTTT. Its translation: CASSGRTGSNSPLHF.

The genes are TRBV25-1 and TRBJ1-6; TRBD1 matches 7 bases. Looked up from germline, CDR1 is MGHDK and CDR2 is SYGVNS. The CDR3 runs 14 residues. The V gene end was trimmed by 6 bases and the J gene end by 5 bases; junction bases not matched to a gene: 4. The CDR3 is CASRRGQNNSPLHF. DNA of the CDR3: TGTGCCAGCAGAAGGGGACAGAATAATTCACCCCTCCACTTT.

The chain has TRBV2 and TRBJ1-4, with 7 positions matching TRBD1. V trimming: 7 bases; J trimming: 5 bases; junction bases outside the gene matches: 7. The CDR3 has 14 amino acids. Germline V gene data show CDR1 as SNHLY and CDR2 as FYNNEI. The CDR3 loop reads CASTHRGGNEKLFF. CDR3 DNA sequence: TGTGCCAGCACCCACAGGGGCGGGAATGAAAAACTGTTTTTT. The whole variable domain, remainder taken from reference TRBV2 and TRBJ1-4, is EPEVTQTPSHQVTQMGQEVILRCVPISNHLYFYWYRQILGQKVEFLVSFYNNEISEKSEIFDDQFSVERPDGSNFTLKIRSTKLEDSAMYFCASTHRGGNEKLFFGSGTQLSVL.

This clone has only one observation. The chain has TRBV7-2 and TRBJ2-5, with 8 bases that match TRBD2. The CDR3 runs 16 residues. CDR1 and CDR2 from the germline V gene are SGHTA and FQGNSA. V gave up 1 base and J gave up 1 base; unmatched junction bases: 5. The CDR3 reads CASSLGGGGTQETQYF. CDR3 nucleotides: TGTGCCAGCAGCTTAGGCGGCGGGGGGACCCAAGAGACCCAGTACTTC.

The CDR3 DNA sequence: TGTGCCAGCAGCCCAGGGGGCTCAACTAATGAAAAACTGTTTTTT. It encodes CASSPGGSTNEKLFF. The chain couples TRBV7-9 to TRBJ1-4; 8 bases are shared with TRBD1. Germline V gives CDR1 SEHNR, CDR2 FQNEAQ (reference sequence). V shed 5 bases and J 0 bases; nucleotides not matched to a gene: 2. The CDR3 length is 15 residues. The whole variable domain, filled in from reference TRBV7-9 and TRBJ1-4, reads DTGVSQNPRHKITKRGQNVTFRCDPISEHNRLYWYRQTLGQGPEFLTYFQNEAQLEKSRLLSDRFSAERPKGSFSTLEIQRTEQGDSAMYLCASSPGGSTNEKLFFGSGTQLSVL.

This clone showed up just once. The rearrangement links TRBV24-1 to TRBJ2-2, with D possibly being TRBD2 (6 bases). This CDR3 is 15 amino acids long. Germline V gene lookup returns CDR1 KGHDR and CDR2 SFDVKD. V gave up 9 bases and J gave up 0 bases, with 13 bases separating them. DNA of the CDR3: TGTGCCACCGGAGGGGCAGTAACGAACACCGGGGAGCTGTTTTTT. The encoded protein is CATGGAVTNTGELFF.

This clone was observed a single time. V and J are TRBV28 and TRBJ1-2; D gene unclear. Germline CDR1 reads MDHEN; CDR2 reads SYDVKM. Trimming took 7 bases from V and 8 from J, leaving 17 bases between them. The CDR3 totals 13 residues. The CDR3: CASTTPLSGGYTF. The CDR3 DNA is TGTGCCAGCACGACTCCTCTTTCCGGGGGCTACACCTTC.

The rearrangement links TRBV18 to TRBJ1-5; D call uncertain. The germline V gene has CDR1 KGHSH and CDR2 LQKENI. Trimming removed 0 bases from V and 1 base from J, with 13 bases in between. The CDR3 is 17 residues long. The CDR3: CASSPPSALGSNQPQHF. Here the CDR3 DNA reads TGTGCCAGCTCACCACCGAGTGCCCTCGGGAGCAATCAGCCCCAGCATTTT.

The chain combines TRBV19 with TRBJ1-5, with D unclear. The CDR3 has 12 amino acids. Germline CDR1 is LNHDA and CDR2 is SQIVND (reference sequence). Trimming removed 4 bases from V and 4 bases from J, with 5 bases in between. Written as DNA, the CDR3 is TGTGCCAGTAGTACGGGGAATCAGCCCCAGCATTTT. This gives the protein CASSTGNQPQHF.

The chain has TRBV24-1 and TRBJ2-3; maybe TRBD2 (6 bases). The length of the CDR3 is 16 residues. Germline CDR1 and CDR2: KGHDR and SFDVKD. The V and J ends lost 1 base and 1 base respectively, with 11 bases between them. DNA of the CDR3: TGTGCCACCAGTGATTTCGGGCGGGGCGGCACAGATACGCAGTATTTT. Amino acid sequence: CATSDFGRGGTDTQYF.

The genes are TRBV19 and TRBJ1-1, with unresolved D. The CDR3 runs 15 residues. V lost 5 bases, J lost 0 bases, and 13 bases lay in between. Per the germline V gene, CDR1 is LNHDA and CDR2 is SQIVND (reference sequence). The DNA of the CDR3 is TGTGCCAGTAGTTCCCAGTTGTTATTGAACACTGAAGCTTTCTTT. Residues: CASSSQLLLNTEAFF.

The chain employs TRBV6-5 and TRBJ1-3, with 7 bases fitting TRBD1. V lost 1 base, J lost 3 bases, and 3 bases stayed unmatched. The CDR3 extends over 15 amino acids. CDR1 is MNHEY, CDR2 SVGAGI, per germline. The CDR3 nucleotides read TGTGCCAGCAGTTACTTCGCAGGGGGTGGAAACACCATATATTTT. Its protein product is CASSYFAGGGNTIYF.